A single sample gave rise to the 30 T cell receptor beta chains below, sequenced in a study of a mutant IDH1 vaccine in newly diagnosed glioma. The antigens these receptors bind are not known. Indicated time point: week 5, during vaccination. One vaccine dose held 300 ug of mutant IDH1 20-mer peptide and came with topical imiquimod. Clones were sequenced by immunoSEQ multiplex PCR, and TCRdb holds only the in-frame ones, with some missing. The repertoire consists of 40,000 to 60,000 clones, with about three quarters occurring once and the leading ten covering approximately 2%. The starting material was PBMCs, obtained from a glioma patient whose treatment included an IDH1 peptide vaccine. These receptors all stem from a middle-aged woman with glioma.

V usage is TRBV5-1 and J usage is TRBJ2-3; the D call may be TRBD1 or TRBD2 (5 bases each). The CDR3 is made up of 14 amino acids. V was pared by 3 bases and J by 4 bases, with 12 bases between. Germline CDR1 reads SGHRS; CDR2 reads YFSETQ. In DNA, the CDR3 is TGCGCCAGCAGCTCGGGGCCGGGGCCAGATACGCAGTATTTT. This gives the protein CASSSGPGPDTQYF.

The V and J genes are TRBV29-1 and TRBJ2-2; TRBD2 agrees at 8 bases. Germline CDR1 and CDR2: SQVTM and ANQGSEA. CDR3 length: 15 amino acids. Losses at the gene ends were 7 bases for V and 1 base for J; bases not matched to a gene: 8. The CDR3 loop is CSATRGGLNTGELFF. The CDR3 nucleotides read TGCAGCGCCACCCGGGGGGGGCTGAACACCGGGGAGCTGTTTTTT.

This clone was recorded a few times. This rearrangement joins TRBV7-9 to TRBJ1-2, with a possible D match to TRBD1 (5 bases). CDR1 is SEHNR and CDR2 is FQNEAQ in the germline V gene (reference sequence). CDR3 size: 14 residues. The V end was cut by 7 bases, the J end by 3 bases, with 15 bases between. The CDR3 is CASTSGGRDYGYTF. Written as DNA, the CDR3 is TGTGCCAGCACCTCGGGAGGCAGGGACTATGGCTACACCTTC.

This chain connects TRBV9 to TRBJ1-1, with 9 bases identical to TRBD1. Germline lookup yields CDR1 SGDLS and CDR2 YYNGEE. The CDR3 contains 12 residues. The trim removed 4 bases at V and 9 bases at J, leaving 4 bases unmatched. CDR3 nucleotide sequence: TGTGCCAGCAGCACGGACAGGGGAAAAGCTTTCTTT. This encodes CASSTDRGKAFF.

There are a few counts of this clone. This chain links TRBV2 with TRBJ1-5, with 7 bases lining up with TRBD1. Germline-derived CDR1 and CDR2 are SNHLY and FYNNEI. V lost 4 bases and J lost 5; bases outside the gene matches: 2. CDR3 length: 13 residues. The CDR3 loop is CASSGQGYQPQHF. DNA for the CDR3: TGTGCCAGCAGTGGACAGGGCTATCAGCCCCAGCATTTT.

This clone was counted only a few times. V gene TRBV6-5 combines with J gene TRBJ1-6; TRBD1 agrees at 7 bases. With 6 bases clipped from V and 10 bases from J, the junction kept 6 bases outside the gene matches. The CDR3 contains 13 residues. Germline-derived CDR1 and CDR2 are MNHEY and SVGAGI. This CDR3 reads CASSTDRVSPLHF. DNA of the CDR3: TGTGCCAGCAGCACCGACAGGGTCTCACCCCTCCACTTT.

V and J are TRBV19 and TRBJ1-2; maybe TRBD1 (6 bases). The CDR3 runs 13 residues. The V end was cut by 5 bases, the J end by 2 bases, with 9 bases between. Germline V lookup: CDR1 LNHDA, CDR2 SQIVND (reference sequence). CDR3 protein: CASSVTGNYGYTF. CDR3 coding DNA: TGTGCCAGTAGTGTTACAGGGAACTATGGCTACACCTTC.

The chain joins TRBV9 to TRBJ2-1; the match to TRBD2 covers 9 bases. The CDR3 runs to 19 residues. Germline CDR1 is SGDLS and CDR2 is YYNGEE. J was trimmed by 7 bases and V by 4 bases; bases with no gene match: 21. DNA for the CDR3: TGTGCCAGCAGCTCGTCGGGTCGGGCGGCGGGGGGGCCAAGGAATGAGCAGTTCTTC. It translates to CASSSSGRAAGGPRNEQFF. Full variable domain (missing parts from reference TRBV9 and TRBJ2-1): DSGVTQTPKHLITATGQRVTLRCSPRSGDLSVYWYQQSLDQGLQFLIQYYNGEERAKGNILERFSAQQFPDLHSELNLSSLELGDSALYFCASSSSGRAAGGPRNEQFFGPGTRLTVL.

V and J are TRBV14 and TRBJ1-2, with TRBD1 identical over 9 bases. V lost 4 bases, J lost 3 bases, and 3 bases stayed unmatched. Per germline, CDR1 SGHDN and CDR2 FVKESK. This CDR3 has 14 residues. CDR3 DNA: TGTGCCAGCAGCCGAGGGGACAGGGACTATGGCTACACCTTC. This translates into CASSRGDRDYGYTF.

This chain uses TRBV4-3 with TRBJ1-2, with D possibly matching TRBD1 (5 bases). Trimming took 2 bases from V and 7 from J, leaving 20 bases between them. Germline V gene lookup returns CDR1 LGHNA and CDR2 YSLEER. CDR3 length: 16 residues. For the CDR3, the DNA is TGCGCCAGCAGCCAATCCAACACACGGTACGGGGGTGGCTACACCTTC. It yields the protein CASSQSNTRYGGGYTF.

The chain links TRBV10-3 to TRBJ2-5; TRBD2 aligns across 11 bases. Per germline, CDR1 ENHRY and CDR2 SYGVKD. The CDR3 contains 18 residues. The ends lost 0 bases at V and 1 base at J; junction bases unmatched: 7. The CDR3 is CAISESAASGGPQETQYF. CDR3 nucleotide sequence: TGTGCCATCAGTGAGTCAGCGGCTAGCGGGGGGCCCCAAGAGACCCAGTACTTC.

The rearrangement uses TRBV28 and TRBJ1-2; D is unresolved. Trimming took off 6 bases at V and 3 bases at J, with 14 bases between the two ends. The CDR3 covers 14 residues. CDR1 and CDR2 from the germline V gene are MDHEN and SYDVKM. The CDR3 protein is CASSRPVQDYGYTF. The CDR3 nucleotides read TGTGCCAGCAGCCGTCCGGTACAAGACTATGGCTACACCTTC.

This rearrangement joins TRBV7-6 to TRBJ2-1; 9 bases are a match to TRBD2. This CDR3 spans 15 amino acids. CDR1 and CDR2 (germline): SGHVS, FNYEAQ. With V trimmed by 5 bases and J by 4 bases, 6 bases remained unmatched. CDR3 coding DNA: TGTGCCAGCAGCCCCAGCGGGGGGTATTACAATGAGCAGTTCTTC. Translating gives CASSPSGGYYNEQFF.

The rearrangement joins TRBV11-2 to TRBJ2-4; D tentatively fits TRBD1 or TRBD2 (5 bases each). The CDR3 is 16 amino acids. The germline V and J ends were trimmed by 6 bases and 0 bases, with 15 bases remaining between them. Germline V gene lookup returns CDR1 SGHAT and CDR2 FQNNGV. CDR3 coding DNA: TGTGCCAGCAGTCCCCGGTCGGGGCTAGCCAAAAACATTCAGTACTTC. Residues: CASSPRSGLAKNIQYF.

V gene TRBV5-6 combines with J gene TRBJ2-5, with a possible D match to TRBD1 (5 bases). Trimming took off 4 bases at V and 5 bases at J, with 12 bases between the two ends. The germline V gene has CDR1 SGHDT and CDR2 YYEEEE. The CDR3 runs to 13 residues. The CDR3: CASSLTGTETQYF. The CDR3 nucleotides are TGTGCCAGCAGCCTTACAGGTACTGAGACCCAGTACTTC.

The rearrangement uses TRBV9 and TRBJ1-2; no reliable D call. Trimming took 0 bases from V and 1 from J, leaving 7 bases between them. Germline V gene sequence: CDR1 SGDLS, CDR2 YYNGEE. CDR3 length equals 14 residues. CDR3 region: CASSVAADNYGYTF. CDR3 nucleotides: TGTGCCAGCAGCGTAGCCGCCGATAACTATGGCTACACCTTC.

The table lists this clone with a few counts. The V call is TRBV11-2, the J call TRBJ2-7, with D perhaps assigned TRBD1 or TRBD2 (5 bases each). CDR1 and CDR2 from the germline V gene are SGHAT and FQNNGV. V lost 8 bases, J lost 4 bases, and 12 bases lay in between. This CDR3 region has 12 residues. CDR3 residues: CASASWGYEQYF. CDR3 in DNA: TGTGCCAGCGCGTCGTGGGGGTACGAGCAGTACTTC. Full variable domain (rest looked up from reference TRBV11-2 and TRBJ2-7): EAGVAQSPRYKIIEKRQSVAFWCNPISGHATLYWYQQILGQGPKLLIQFQNNGVVDDSQLPKDRFSAERLKGVDSTLKIQPAKLEDSAVYLCASASWGYEQYFGPGTRLTVT.

The chain couples TRBV5-8 to TRBJ1-2; TRBD1 aligns across 8 bases. The CDR3 is 14 residues long. Germline CDR1 reads SGHTS; CDR2 reads YDEGEE. Trimming removed 1 base from V and 5 bases from J; junction bases left unmatched: 4. The CDR3, as DNA: TGTGCCAGCAGCTTGAGGACAGGGAGATATGGCTACACCTTC. Translated: CASSLRTGRYGYTF.

The gene calls are TRBV11-2 and TRBJ2-5; 8 nucleotides align to TRBD2. This CDR3 contains 13 residues. V shed 6 bases, J shed 4 bases, and the junction held 4 bases outside the gene matches. Per germline, CDR1 SGHAT and CDR2 FQNNGV. The DNA of the CDR3 is TGTGCCAGCAGTTTCACTAGCGGAGAGACCCAGTACTTC. As protein: CASSFTSGETQYF.

The genes are TRBV7-3 and TRBJ1-1; the match to TRBD1 covers 8 bases. V lost 5 bases, J lost 11 bases, and 10 bases stayed unmatched. Germline V gene sequence: CDR1 SGHTA, CDR2 FQGTGA. This CDR3 is built from 13 residues. The CDR3 DNA follows: TGTGCCAGCAGCCCCAAGGCGGGGGACAGGGCTTTCTTT. This sequence encodes CASSPKAGDRAFF.

V and J are TRBV9 and TRBJ2-1; D is perhaps TRBD1 (5 bases). This CDR3 contains 16 residues. The germline V gene has CDR1 SGDLS and CDR2 YYNGEE. Trimming stripped 4 bases from V and 0 bases from J, with 14 bases between. CDR3 in amino acids: CASSPRAGSSYNEQFF. CDR3 nucleotide sequence: TGTGCCAGCAGCCCCAGGGCCGGCAGCTCCTACAATGAGCAGTTCTTC.

The rearrangement uses TRBV19 and TRBJ2-3, with 13 bases aligning to TRBD2. The CDR3 length is 21 residues. Trimming removed 5 bases from V and 2 bases from J; junction bases left unmatched: 19. The germline gives CDR1 LNHDA, CDR2 SQIVND (reference sequence). The CDR3 reads CASSLSKTSGGRGPLTDTQYF. The CDR3 DNA is TGTGCCAGTAGTCTCTCGAAGACTAGCGGGGGGCGCGGGCCCCTCACAGATACGCAGTATTTT.

This sequence joins TRBV7-8 and TRBJ1-4; TRBD1 aligns across 10 bases. The CDR3 is 15 amino acids. V was clipped by 5 bases and J by 6 bases; unmatched bases: 6. CDR1 is SGHVS, CDR2 FQNEAQ, per germline. In DNA form, the CDR3 reads TGTGCCAGCAGCCTCCTCGGGACAGGGGATGAAAAACTGTTTTTT. Protein sequence: CASSLLGTGDEKLFF.

A single count supports this clone. This sequence joins TRBV25-1 and TRBJ2-3; 7 bases agree with TRBD1. This CDR3 has 14 amino acids. J gave up 0 bases and V 9 bases, and 6 bases lay outside the gene matches. Germline CDR1 and CDR2: MGHDK and SYGVNS. The CDR3 loop is CARSTGASTDTQYF. Here the CDR3 DNA reads TGTGCCAGAAGCACAGGGGCCAGCACAGATACGCAGTATTTT.

V usage is TRBV5-8 and J usage is TRBJ1-2, with D uncertain. The CDR3 spans 15 residues. Per the germline V gene, CDR1 is SGHTS and CDR2 is YDEGEE. V lost 0 bases to trimming and J lost 7 bases, with 16 bases between them. CDR3: CASSLDGQKIGGYTF. In DNA, the CDR3 is TGTGCCAGCAGCTTGGATGGTCAGAAAATAGGTGGCTACACCTTC.

The DNA of the CDR3 is TGCAGCGTTGAGGGACTGGGTAGGACAGCGGGCTATGGCTACACCTTC. Residues: CSVEGLGRTAGYGYTF. The chain has TRBV29-1 and TRBJ1-2, with D perhaps TRBD1 (6 bases). Trimming removed 3 bases from V and 4 bases from J, with 21 bases in between. The germline gives CDR1 SQVTM, CDR2 ANQGSEA. The CDR3 extends over 16 amino acids.

The chain couples TRBV6-5 to TRBJ1-1; no reliable D call. Trimming took off 3 bases at V and 1 base at J, with 6 bases between the two ends. Germline CDR1 is MNHEY and CDR2 is SVGAGI. The CDR3 is made up of 13 amino acids. The CDR3 protein is CASSYGENTEAFF. The CDR3, as DNA: TGTGCCAGCAGTTATGGGGAGAACACTGAAGCTTTCTTT.

J is TRBJ1-3 and V is TRBV6-5, with no clear D. Germline CDR1 and CDR2: MNHEY and SVGAGI. The CDR3 runs to 14 residues. Between the trimmed V and J ends, which lost 5 bases and 0 bases, there was a span of 8 bases. The CDR3 reads CASSPTTSGNTIYF. CDR3 nucleotide sequence: TGTGCCAGCAGTCCAACTACCTCTGGAAACACCATATATTTT.

The gene calls are TRBV28 and TRBJ1-1; D remains unclear. V gave up 3 bases and J gave up 3 bases, with 8 bases separating them. The CDR3 covers 13 residues. Germline V gene data show CDR1 as MDHEN and CDR2 as SYDVKM. Written as DNA, the CDR3 is TGTGCCAGCAGTTTGGTAGTGTACACTGAAGCTTTCTTT. Protein sequence: CASSLVVYTEAFF. The full variable domain, in which reference TRBV28 and TRBJ1-1 provide the parts outside the CDR3, is DVKVTQSSRYLVKRTGEKVFLECVQDMDHENMFWYRQDPGLGLRLIYFSYDVKMKEKGDIPEGYSVSREKKERFSLILESASTNQTSMYLCASSLVVYTEAFFGQGTRLTVV.

The chain uses TRBV6-1 and TRBJ1-1; tentatively, D is TRBD1 (6 bases). From germline, CDR1 is MNHNS and CDR2 SASEGT. The CDR3 consists of 13 residues. V dropped 7 bases and J dropped 5 bases, with 14 bases sitting between them. As DNA, the CDR3 is TGTGCCAGCACCCGACTAGGGGGAACTGAAGCTTTCTTT. As protein: CASTRLGGTEAFF.